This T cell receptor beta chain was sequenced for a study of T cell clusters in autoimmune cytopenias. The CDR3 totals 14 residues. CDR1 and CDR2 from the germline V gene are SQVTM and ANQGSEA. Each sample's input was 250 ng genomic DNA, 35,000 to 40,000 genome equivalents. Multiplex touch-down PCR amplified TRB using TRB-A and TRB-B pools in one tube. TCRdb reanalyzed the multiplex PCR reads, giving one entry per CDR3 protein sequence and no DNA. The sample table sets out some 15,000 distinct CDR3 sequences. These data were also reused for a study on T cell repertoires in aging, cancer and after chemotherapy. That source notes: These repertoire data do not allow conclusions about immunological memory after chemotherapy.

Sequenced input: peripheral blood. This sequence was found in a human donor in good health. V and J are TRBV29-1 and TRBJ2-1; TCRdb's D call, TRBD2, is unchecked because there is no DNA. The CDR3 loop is CSAGGLAGYNEQFF.